This T cell receptor (beta chain) was captured by sequencing in a study of blood T cell repertoires in COVID-19. Profiled with immunoSEQ multiplex PCR; TCRdb holds only in-frame clones, not every one. The repertoire includes about 100,000 clones, roughly 80% of them detected once, and roughly an eighth sits in the top ten. Sequenced material: peripheral blood. The receptor comes from a man aged 45 to 65 with active or convalescent COVID-19.

CDR3 sequence (DNA): TGTGCCAGCAGCCAAGATCTATTTGGAGTAGGCGAATCCTACAATGAGCAGTTCTTC. It specifies CASSQDLFGVGESYNEQFF. The chain employs TRBV14 and TRBJ2-1; D gene ambiguous. Trimming removed 0 bases at V and 1 base at J, with 19 bases between. The V gene's germline CDR1 is SGHDN and CDR2 FVKESK. The CDR3 has 19 amino acids. The full variable domain, rest sourced from reference TRBV14 and TRBJ2-1, is EAGVTQFPSHSVIEKGQTVTLRCDPISGHDNLYWYRRVMGKEIKFLLHFVKESKQDESGMPNNRFLAERTGGTYSTLKVQPAELEDSGVYFCASSQDLFGVGESYNEQFFGPGTRLTVL.